The 10 T cell receptor beta chains reported below all come from one sample, sequenced in a study of blood T cell repertoires in COVID-19. TCRdb keeps only in-frame clones here, not all; method: immunoSEQ multiplex PCR. In the table there are around 130,000 clones, 80% to 90% of which are singletons. Sample: peripheral blood. The receptor source for this set is a man aged 55 to 70 with active or convalescent COVID-19.

The chain has TRBV7-9 and TRBJ2-3; 12 bases align to TRBD2. Trimming at V came to 8 bases and at J to 5 bases, leaving 5 bases not matched to a gene. CDR1 is SEHNR and CDR2 is FQNEAQ in the germline V gene (reference sequence). The CDR3 extends over 14 amino acids. The CDR3 sequence is CASWSGLAGDTQYF. CDR3 sequence (DNA): TGTGCCAGCTGGTCGGGACTAGCGGGAGATACGCAGTATTTT.

CDR3: CASSLYPRQLGNTIYF. In DNA form, the CDR3 reads TGTGCCAGCAGCTTATACCCCCGACAGCTCGGAAACACCATATATTTT. V usage is TRBV11-3 and J usage is TRBJ1-3; weak D call: TRBD1 (5 bases). Germline V CDR1 and CDR2: SGHNT, YENEEA. With 2 bases removed from V and 4 bases from J, the gap between germline ends came to 15 bases. This CDR3 is 16 amino acids long.

This sequence joins TRBV12-5 and TRBJ2-3; a possible D gene is TRBD1 (5 bases). Trimming pared 1 base from V and 4 bases from J, leaving 6 bases between. Germline V CDR1 and CDR2: LGHNT, FRNRAP. The CDR3 extends over 13 amino acids. CDR3 coding DNA: TGTGCTAGTGGTTTGGCAGGGTCAGATACGCAGTATTTT. This translates into CASGLAGSDTQYF.

V gene TRBV2 combines with J gene TRBJ2-3, with 7 bases that match TRBD2. Germline loops: CDR1 SNHLY, CDR2 FYNNEI. The CDR3 is 15 residues long. The V segment lost 4 bases and the J segment 0 bases; nucleotides outside the gene matches: 4. The CDR3 reads CASSGSGRSTDTQYF. The CDR3 coding sequence is TGTGCCAGCAGTGGTAGCGGGCGCAGCACAGATACGCAGTATTTT.

The chain is built from TRBV6-2 or TRBV6-3 and TRBJ2-1; D perhaps matches TRBD2 (6 bases). The V end lost 5 bases, the J end lost 0 bases, and 14 bases lay between the germline ends. Germline-derived CDR1 and CDR2 are MNHEY and SVGEGT. This CDR3 comprises 16 residues. The CDR3 nucleotides read TGTGCCAGCAGTCCCGCGGGGCTATACTCCTACAATGAGCAGTTCTTC. Amino acid sequence: CASSPAGLYSYNEQFF.

This clone has only one observation. The CDR3 DNA reads as TGTGCCAGCAGCCGTGTTCGTGGAGTCGGCACAGGGGCGCAACGAGTTCAGTACTTC. It encodes CASSRVRGVGTGAQRVQYF. The chain links TRBV7-2 to TRBJ2-4, with 7 bases aligning to TRBD1. The V gene's germline CDR1 is SGHTA and CDR2 FQGNSA. J gave up 11 bases and V 5 bases, and 27 bases lay outside the gene matches. CDR3 size: 19 residues.

The rearrangement joins TRBV21-1 to TRBJ1-5. TRBV21-1 is given as a pseudogene. The CDR3 loop spans 14 amino acids. The CDR3 sequence is CASKRARVRQPQHF. CDR3 nucleotides: TGTGCCAGCAAGAGGGCTAGGGTTAGACAGCCCCAGCATTTT.

The V and J genes are TRBV19 and TRBJ1-5; 9 nucleotides agree with TRBD1. This CDR3 contains 15 residues. Trimming removed 7 bases from V and 4 bases from J; junction bases left unmatched: 8. Germline lookup yields CDR1 LNHDA and CDR2 SQIVND (reference sequence). The CDR3: CASILTGTGNQPQHF. In DNA, the CDR3 is TGTGCCAGTATCCTCACCGGGACAGGGAATCAGCCCCAGCATTTT.

V is TRBV28 and J is TRBJ1-1; possibly TRBD1 for D (5 bases). This CDR3 comprises 15 residues. V gave up 5 bases and J gave up 0 bases, with 13 bases separating them. Germline V lookup: CDR1 MDHEN, CDR2 SYDVKM. The CDR3 DNA sequence: TGTGCCAGCAGTGTAAGGGGTCTGATGAACACTGAAGCTTTCTTT. Translation gives CASSVRGLMNTEAFF.

The chain links TRBV10-3 to TRBJ2-5; 7 bases are a match to TRBD1. With 6 bases clipped from V and 2 bases from J, the junction kept 3 bases outside the gene matches. Germline V gene data show CDR1 as ENHRY and CDR2 as SYGVKD. The length of the CDR3 is 13 residues. The CDR3 protein is CAIRGQTQETQYF. CDR3 sequence (DNA): TGTGCCATCAGGGGACAGACTCAAGAGACCCAGTACTTC.